The clone carrying this T cell receptor (beta chain) was observed a few times. Its cognate antigen is unknown. Per sample, no less than 6 micrograms of total RNA were extracted. With 5 bases clipped from V and 10 bases from J, the junction kept 15 bases outside the gene matches. Per the germline V gene, CDR1 is SNHLY and CDR2 is FYNNEI. This CDR3 is built from 15 residues. This sample stems from a study of blood T cells in healthy people across ages. It was with a sample-barcoded 5' primer and a J-beta primer mix that a second PCR of about 6 to 12 cycles was run. MiXCR, run by TCRdb on the 5' RACE reads, gives a single entry per CDR3 protein. Here the sample spans some 670,000 distinct CDR3 sequences, roughly half being singletons. Study results and limitations: Naive T cell percentage showed a strong correlation with TCR beta diversity.

The chain is built from TRBV2 and TRBJ1-1; 8 nucleotides line up with TRBD1. The clonotype was recovered from a woman of 80 years or more in good health. Sequencing was done on a sample of blood. The CDR3 is CASSPMDRVYLGAFF. DNA for the CDR3: TGTGCCAGCAGTCCGATGGACAGGGTTTACCTAGGAGCTTTCTTT.